The rows below give T cell receptor beta chains drawn from one sample of a study of human T cells and chemical hapten exposure. TCRdb used MiXCR to reprocess the RACE reads, holding one entry per CDR3 protein. The table has 380,000 or so distinct CDR3 sequences, 4.5% to 7% seen once. The material sequenced was whole blood, taken in connection with sensitization to the hapten diphenylcyclopropenone (DPC). The receptors come from a woman under 30 with alopecia areata. Some clones in this sample may be carry-over from other donors' samples. Each CDR3 is given with its conserved first and last residue. A D gene is named only where the DNA matches it firmly. Clone size is shown for a subset of rows, as once, few, many or a class of expanded clone.

V gene	clone size	D gene	J gene	CDR3 protein	CDR3 DNA
TRBV5-5	-	-	TRBJ1-1	CASSLRGAAEAFF	TGTGCCAGCAGCTTAAGGGGGGCGGCTGAAGCTTTCTTT
TRBV28	few	-	TRBJ2-1	CASSYEGTYNEQFF	TGTGCCAGCAGTTATGAGGGGACCTACAATGAGCAGTTCTTC
TRBV4-1	few	-	TRBJ1-2	CASSQLPGADGYTF	TGCGCCAGCAGCCAATTGCCAGGGGCGGATGGCTACACCTTC
TRBV5-1	many	-	TRBJ1-1	CASSLSIGGPNTEAFF	TGCGCCAGCAGCTTATCCATAGGTGGACCGAACACTGAAGCTTTCTTT
TRBV28	-	TRBD1	TRBJ1-1	CASQNGGGIAEAFF	TGTGCCTCACAGAACGGAGGGGGCATCGCTGAAGCTTTCTTT
TRBV5-1	-	TRBD1	TRBJ2-1	CASSFRQGLNEQFF	TGCGCCAGCAGCTTTAGACAGGGGCTAAATGAGCAGTTCTTC
TRBV20-1	-	-	TRBJ2-6	CSARTPPEGANVLTF	TGCAGTGCTCGTACACCCCCGGAGGGGGCCAACGTCCTGACTTTC
TRBV12-3/TRBV12-4	many	TRBD2	TRBJ2-3	CASSPTSGGRDTQYF	TGTGCCAGCAGTCCAACTAGCGGGGGGCGAGATACGCAGTATTTT
TRBV10-3	many	TRBD1	TRBJ2-7	CAISGTGDYEQYF	TGTGCCATCAGCGGGACAGGAGATTACGAGCAGTACTTC
TRBV7-2	-	-	TRBJ1-2	CASSLASTNYGYTF	TGTGCCAGCAGCTTAGCGTCGACCAACTATGGCTACACCTTC
TRBV7-2	-	TRBD1	TRBJ2-5	CASSLRTGEQTQYF	TGTGCCAGCAGCTTACGGACAGGGGAGCAGACCCAGTACTTC
TRBV7-2	few	TRBD2	TRBJ2-1	CASSPRTSGHNEQFF	TGTGCCAGCAGCCCCCGGACTAGCGGCCACAATGAGCAGTTCTTC
TRBV29-1	few	-	TRBJ1-2	CSVEGALPDYGYTF	TGCAGCGTTGAGGGGGCACTCCCTGACTATGGCTACACCTTC
TRBV29-1	many	-	TRBJ2-4	CSVETGAPKNIQYF	TGCAGCGTTGAAACGGGGGCCCCAAAAAACATTCAGTACTTC
TRBV3-1	many	TRBD2	TRBJ2-4	CASSRTSGHKNIQYF	TGTGCCAGCAGCCGGACTAGCGGTCACAAAAACATTCAGTACTTC
TRBV7-9	-	-	TRBJ1-6	CASSLERVGNSPLHF	TGTGCCAGCAGCTTAGAGAGGGTCGGTAATTCACCCCTCCACTTT
TRBV5-4	-	-	TRBJ1-1	CASRGAPSLNTEAFF	TGTGCCAGCAGGGGGGCGCCTAGCCTCAACACTGAAGCTTTCTTT
TRBV13	few	TRBD1	TRBJ1-2	CASSSSTGVYGYTF	TGTGCCAGCAGCTCATCTACAGGGGTCTATGGCTACACCTTC
TRBV27	few	TRBD1	TRBJ1-2	CASSLSLRDRGDRYTF	TGTGCCAGCAGTTTGTCCCTCCGGGACAGGGGAGATCGCTACACCTTC
TRBV11-2	few	-	TRBJ2-7	CASSERTGLNYEQYF	TGTGCCAGCAGCGAACGGACGGGACTGAACTACGAGCAGTACTTC
TRBV18	-	-	TRBJ1-2	CASSPPAGESRGYTF	TGTGCCAGCTCACCACCTGCAGGGGAATCGCGTGGCTACACCTTC
TRBV23-1	-	-	TRBJ2-6	CASKPTVHSGVNVLTF	TGCGCCAGCAAGCCCACCGTCCACTCTGGGGTCAACGTCCTGACTTTC
TRBV11-3	many	TRBD1	TRBJ2-3	CASSLAGTVRIDTQYF	TGTGCCAGCAGCTTAGCCGGGACAGTCAGGATAGATACGCAGTATTTT
TRBV7-9	many	-	TRBJ2-1	CASSFGSSYNEQFF	TGTGCCAGCAGCTTTGGAAGCAGCTACAATGAGCAGTTCTTC
TRBV5-6	few	TRBD1	TRBJ1-6	CASSQDRQGGDSPLHF	TGTGCCAGCAGCCAGGACCGACAGGGTGGGGATTCACCCCTCCACTTT
TRBV20-1	many	TRBD2	TRBJ2-7	CSARKSGGPPYEQYF	TGCAGTGCTAGAAAAAGCGGGGGGCCCCCCTACGAGCAGTACTTC
TRBV7-2	-	-	TRBJ2-5	CASSTQTGQETQYF	TGTGCCAGCAGCACGCAGACGGGCCAAGAGACCCAGTACTTC
TRBV5-1	-	-	TRBJ2-5	CASSLEARDQYF	TGCGCCAGCAGCTTGGAGGCCCGCGACCAGTACTTC
TRBV2	many	TRBD2	TRBJ2-5	CASSERETSGTAQETQYF	TGTGCCAGCAGTGAAAGGGAGACTAGCGGGACGGCCCAAGAGACCCAGTACTTC
TRBV2	-	-	TRBJ1-1	CASGQTYEAFF	TGTGCCAGCGGACAGACCTATGAAGCTTTCTTT
TRBV6-1	-	TRBD2	TRBJ2-5	CASSDPSGGTGTQYF	TGTGCCAGCAGTGACCCTAGCGGGGGGACGGGGACCCAGTACTTC
TRBV6-2/TRBV6-3	few	TRBD2	TRBJ2-1	CAGGGAAYNEQFF	TGTGCCGGCGGGGGGGCCGCCTACAATGAGCAGTTCTTC
TRBV6-5	few	TRBD1	TRBJ1-1	CASSRGDRNTEAFF	TGTGCCAGCAGCCGTGGGGACAGGAACACTGAAGCTTTCTTT
TRBV6-2/TRBV6-3	few	TRBD1	TRBJ1-2	CASSRTTGDYGYTF	TGTGCCAGCAGTCGAACGACAGGGGACTATGGCTACACCTTC
TRBV14	many	TRBD2	TRBJ2-3	CASSPTSGGGVGTDTQYF	TGTGCCAGCAGTCCGACTAGCGGGGGCGGAGTGGGCACAGATACGCAGTATTTT
TRBV24-1	-	-	TRBJ1-2	CATSDPAKAGANYGYTF	TGTGCCACCAGTGACCCTGCCAAGGCGGGGGCAAACTATGGCTACACCTTC
TRBV6-1	few	TRBD2	TRBJ2-3	CASSGGLDGTDTQYF	TGTGCCAGCAGTGGAGGACTAGATGGCACAGATACGCAGTATTTT
TRBV5-1	many	TRBD2	TRBJ2-3	CASRGTTGSADTQYF	TGCGCCAGCAGGGGGACTACCGGCAGCGCAGATACGCAGTATTTT
TRBV5-6	many	-	TRBJ1-6	CASSLPEGNSPLHF	TGTGCCAGCAGCTTACCAGAGGGTAATTCACCCCTCCACTTT
TRBV9	once	-	TRBJ2-7	CASMGASTYEQYF	TGTGCCAGCATGGGGGCCTCCACCTACGAGCAGTACTTC
TRBV12-3/TRBV12-4	few	-	TRBJ1-3	CASSWTGISGNTIYF	TGTGCCAGCAGTTGGACGGGTATCTCTGGAAACACCATATATTTT
TRBV5-1	many	TRBD2	TRBJ2-5	CASSLAQRTSGGQETQYF	TGCGCCAGCAGCTTGGCCCAGAGGACTAGCGGGGGCCAAGAGACCCAGTACTTC
TRBV3-1	many	-	TRBJ1-2	CASRRSALDGYTF	TGTGCCAGCCGCCGTTCCGCCCTCGATGGCTACACCTTC
TRBV9	few	-	TRBJ1-1	CASSVGSGTEAFF	TGTGCCAGCAGCGTAGGGTCCGGGACTGAAGCTTTCTTT
TRBV6-2/TRBV6-3	-	TRBD2	TRBJ2-1	CASSFKLAGGASSYNEQFF	TGTGCCAGCAGCTTTAAACTAGCGGGGGGCGCGAGCTCCTACAATGAGCAGTTCTTC
TRBV2	many	-	TRBJ1-5	CASSEAHQGQQSNQPQHF	TGTGCCAGCAGTGAAGCACACCAAGGACAGCAGAGCAATCAGCCCCAGCATTTT
TRBV5-1	-	-	TRBJ1-2	CASSWRTSNRNYGYTF	TGCGCCAGCAGCTGGCGGACAAGCAATAGAAACTATGGCTACACCTTC
TRBV6-2/TRBV6-3	-	-	TRBJ1-4	CASSRGGGEEKLFF	TGTGCCAGCAGTCGCGGCGGGGGCGAGGAAAAACTGTTTTTT
TRBV12-3/TRBV12-4	many	TRBD2	TRBJ2-7	CASSLGLAATVSYEQYF	TGTGCCAGCAGTTTGGGACTAGCGGCCACCGTAAGCTACGAGCAGTACTTC
TRBV7-9	few	-	TRBJ2-1	CASSQRDTLYNEQFF	TGTGCCAGCAGCCAGCGGGACACCCTCTACAATGAGCAGTTCTTC
TRBV5-1	few	-	TRBJ2-3	CASSPRGAWPARRGLTDTQYF	TGCGCCAGCAGCCCCAGGGGCGCGTGGCCAGCCCGCCGCGGCCTAACAGATACGCAGTATTTT
TRBV6-5	many	-	TRBJ2-7	CATSGVVSGRQYF	TGTGCCACCTCGGGGGTGGTTTCGGGGAGGCAGTACTTC
TRBV29-1	few	-	TRBJ1-2	CSVEDSILPYGYTF	TGCAGCGTGGAGGACAGCATTCTTCCCTATGGCTACACCTTC
TRBV5-1	many	-	TRBJ1-6	CASSLSGRDSPLHF	TGCGCCAGCAGCTTGTCTGGAAGAGATTCACCCCTCCACTTT